One sample yielded the 31 T cell receptor beta chains listed below, sequenced in a study of cytomegalovirus exposure and HLA in healthy donors. Amplification used 60 Vbeta primers and 13 Jbeta primers. This table comes from immunoSEQ multiplex PCR, and its TCRdb copy is limited to in-frame clones, with some not included. The sample consists of some 130,000 clones, over 75% of them appearing once. The sample comprised PBMCs. Receptor source: a man aged 50 to 59 in good health and CMV-seronegative.

The rearrangement links TRBV11-2 to TRBJ2-3; D remains ambiguous. The CDR3 spans 12 residues. The ends were cut back, 5 bases at V and 5 bases at J, with 8 bases in the middle. Germline CDR1 and CDR2: SGHAT and FQNNGV. The CDR3 protein is CASSTHLDTQYF. In DNA form, the CDR3 reads TGTGCCAGCAGCACCCACTTAGATACGCAGTATTTT.

This clone has only a few counts. The J gene is TRBJ2-5, the V gene TRBV27, with TRBD2 identical over 7 bases. The germline CDR1 and CDR2 sequences are MNHEY and SMNVEV (reference sequence). This CDR3 has 13 amino acids. Trimming took 5 bases from V and 4 from J; bases not matched to a gene: 4. DNA of the CDR3: TGTGCCAGCAGTCGACGACTAGCAGAGACCCAGTACTTC. The encoded protein is CASSRRLAETQYF.

This clone was counted a few times. This rearrangement joins TRBV2 to TRBJ1-5; D uncertain. The germline gives CDR1 SNHLY, CDR2 FYNNEI. The CDR3 covers 15 residues. V lost 0 bases, J lost 4 bases, and 10 bases lay in between. CDR3 sequence reads: CASSEAKEVNQPQHF. CDR3 coding DNA: TGTGCCAGCAGTGAAGCAAAGGAGGTTAATCAGCCCCAGCATTTT. Supplemented by reference TRBV2 and TRBJ1-5, the full variable domain reads EPEVTQTPSHQVTQMGQEVILRCVPISNHLYFYWYRQILGQKVEFLVSFYNNEISEKSEIFDDQFSVERPDGSNFTLKIRSTKLEDSAMYFCASSEAKEVNQPQHFGDGTRLSIL.

This chain links TRBV10-2 with TRBJ2-7; the match to TRBD1 covers 8 bases. Germline V CDR1 and CDR2: WSHSY, SAAADI. This CDR3 is built from 14 residues. Trimming removed 5 bases from V and 2 bases from J; junction bases left unmatched: 5. The DNA of the CDR3 is TGCGCCAGCAGTTTTGGGACAGGTCCCTACGAGCAGTACTTC. Translated, it gives CASSFGTGPYEQYF.

The chain employs TRBV7-2 and TRBJ1-3, with D unresolved. Trimming cost V 1 base and J 3 bases, with 7 bases left between them. CDR1 and CDR2 (germline): SGHTA, FQGNSA. This CDR3 is 14 amino acids long. The CDR3 DNA is TGTGCCAGCAGCTTAGTGAGCCTTGGAAACACCATATATTTT. Protein: CASSLVSLGNTIYF.

This clone was seen a few times. The chain uses TRBV28 and TRBJ1-5; TRBD1 is a possible D gene (6 bases). CDR1 and CDR2 (germline): MDHEN, SYDVKM. V lost 1 base and J 3 bases, leaving 10 bases between the germline ends. The CDR3 extends over 15 amino acids. CDR3 sequence reads: CASSLLGGDNQPQHF. As DNA, the CDR3 is TGTGCCAGCAGTTTATTAGGGGGGGACAATCAGCCCCAGCATTTT.

V is TRBV10-2 and J is TRBJ2-1; 7 positions agree with TRBD1. V gave up 6 bases and J gave up 12 bases; unmatched junction bases: 20. Per the germline V gene, CDR1 is WSHSY and CDR2 is SAAADI. The CDR3 extends over 16 amino acids. The DNA of the CDR3 is TGCGCCAGCAGGGCACAGGGGCCCCCCGGTTTCTCTACGCAGTTCTTC. Translating gives CASRAQGPPGFSTQFF.

This chain links TRBV7-2 with TRBJ1-1, with TRBD1 identical over 9 bases. This CDR3 contains 15 residues. Germline-derived CDR1 and CDR2 are SGHTA and FQGNSA. Trimming took 5 bases from V and 4 from J; bases not matched to a gene: 8. CDR3 protein: CASSTGQGGSTEAFF. For the CDR3, the DNA is TGTGCCAGCAGCACGGGACAGGGTGGGAGCACTGAAGCTTTCTTT.

This clone was seen more than once but under ten times. The chain is built from TRBV5-1 and TRBJ2-2, with D uncertain. The germline gives CDR1 SGHRS, CDR2 YFSETQ. Trimming stripped 3 bases from V and 4 bases from J, with 7 bases between. The CDR3 consists of 13 residues. The CDR3 DNA reads TGCGCCAGCAGCTCCACTTTCACCGGGGAGCTGTTTTTT. Protein: CASSSTFTGELFF.

The chain employs TRBV10-3 and TRBJ2-7; D call uncertain. Germline assignment: CDR1 ENHRY and CDR2 SYGVKD. The CDR3 extends over 15 amino acids. V was shortened by 2 bases and J by 2 bases, with 13 bases between the two germline ends. The CDR3 bases are TGTGCCATCAGTGAGCGGCAGGCGATTACCTACGAGCAGTACTTC. Protein product: CAISERQAITYEQYF.

There are a few counts of this clone. The genes are TRBV29-1 and TRBJ1-3; 7 nucleotides align to TRBD1. There are 12 residues in the CDR3. Germline trimming cut 7 bases from V and 5 bases from J; bases unmatched to any gene: 5. The germline V gene encodes CDR1 SQVTM and CDR2 ANQGSEA. This CDR3 is CSGGTDRNTIYF. CDR3 bases: TGCAGCGGTGGGACAGACAGAAACACCATATATTTT. Full variable domain (outside the CDR3, taken from reference TRBV29-1 and TRBJ1-3): SAVISQKPSRDICQRGTSLTIQCQVDSQVTMMFWYRQQPGQSLTLIATANQGSEATYESGFVIDKFPISRPNLTFSTLTVSNMSPEDSSIYLCSGGTDRNTIYFGEGSWLTVV.

This clone was detected a few times. The V gene is TRBV2, the J gene TRBJ2-3; 7 bases are shared with TRBD1. CDR1 is SNHLY, CDR2 FYNNEI, per germline. J lost 2 bases, V lost 7 bases, and 9 bases had no gene match. The CDR3 is 15 residues long. The CDR3 protein is CASTGFGTDTDTQYF. CDR3 DNA sequence: TGTGCCAGCACCGGGTTTGGGACAGACACAGATACGCAGTATTTT.

V usage is TRBV7-9 and J usage is TRBJ1-5; D is unresolved. The CDR3 has 14 residues. V gave up 1 base and J gave up 3 bases, with 7 bases separating them. Germline assignment: CDR1 SEHNR and CDR2 FQNEAQ (reference sequence). CDR3 in DNA: TGTGCCAGCAGCTTAGATGGGCCCAATCAGCCCCAGCATTTT. Translated, it gives CASSLDGPNQPQHF. Together with reference TRBV7-9 and TRBJ1-5, the CDR3 gives the full variable domain: DTGVSQNPRHKITKRGQNVTFRCDPISEHNRLYWYRQTLGQGPEFLTYFQNEAQLEKSRLLSDRFSAERPKGSFSTLEIQRTEQGDSAMYLCASSLDGPNQPQHFGDGTRLSIL.

The chain carries TRBV10-3 and TRBJ1-5; possibly TRBD1 for D (5 bases). The CDR3 is 15 residues long. Looked up from germline, CDR1 is ENHRY and CDR2 is SYGVKD. Trimming took 8 bases from V and 2 from J, leaving 16 bases between them. The CDR3 here is CAIAEGAQGNQPQHF. CDR3 bases: TGTGCCATCGCAGAAGGGGCCCAGGGCAATCAGCCCCAGCATTTT.

The chain employs TRBV28 and TRBJ1-4; 8 bases align to TRBD1. J lost 7 bases, V lost 2 bases, and 12 bases had no gene match. Per the germline V gene, CDR1 is MDHEN and CDR2 is SYDVKM. This CDR3 comprises 17 residues. Here the CDR3 reads CASSLPGQGSSGEKLFF. Written as DNA, the CDR3 is TGTGCCAGCAGTTTACCCGGACAGGGATCCTCGGGTGAAAAACTGTTTTTT. Filled out from reference TRBV28 and TRBJ1-4, the complete variable domain reads DVKVTQSSRYLVKRTGEKVFLECVQDMDHENMFWYRQDPGLGLRLIYFSYDVKMKEKGDIPEGYSVSREKKERFSLILESASTNQTSMYLCASSLPGQGSSGEKLFFGSGTQLSVL.

The J gene is TRBJ1-1, the V gene TRBV7-3, with D possibly TRBD1 on 6 matching bases. The CDR3 spans 14 residues. V lost 5 bases to trimming and J lost 1 base, with 11 bases between them. CDR1 is SGHTA and CDR2 is FQGTGA in the germline V gene. CDR3 coding DNA: TGTGCCAGCAGCCCGGGACAAACGAACACTGAAGCTTTCTTT. This translates into CASSPGQTNTEAFF. Variable domain in full (rest from reference TRBV7-3 and TRBJ1-1): GAGVSQTPSNKVTEKGKYVELRCDPISGHTALYWYRQSLGQGPEFLIYFQGTGAADDSGLPNDRFFAVRPEGSVSTLKIQRTERGDSAVYLCASSPGQTNTEAFFGQGTRLTVV.

This sequence joins TRBV15 and TRBJ1-5; D gene uncertain. The CDR3 sequence is 17 residues long. Germline V gene sequence: CDR1 LNHNV, CDR2 YYDKDF (reference sequence). The V end was cut by 0 bases, the J end by 9 bases, with 21 bases between. The CDR3 loop is CATSRESVSGSRRPQHF. The CDR3 bases are TGTGCCACCAGCAGAGAATCGGTCTCCGGGAGCCGTCGGCCCCAGCATTTT.

This clone was recorded a few times. The V call is TRBV28, the J call TRBJ1-4, with no clear D. The V gene's germline CDR1 is MDHEN and CDR2 SYDVKM. The CDR3 contains 15 residues. Deletions cut 2 bases from V and 0 bases from J, with 7 bases between. The CDR3 DNA sequence: TGTGCCAGCAGTTTACCGGGTGCAACTAATGAAAAACTGTTTTTT. Its translation: CASSLPGATNEKLFF.

The chain employs TRBV29-1 and TRBJ2-2; 9 bases agree with TRBD2. The germline CDR1 and CDR2 sequences are SQVTM and ANQGSEA. The V segment lost 7 bases and the J segment 4 bases; nucleotides outside the gene matches: 4. The CDR3 totals 13 residues. The CDR3 DNA sequence: TGCAGCGGAGGACTAGCGACCACCGGGGAGCTGTTTTTT. Amino acid sequence: CSGGLATTGELFF.

This rearrangement joins TRBV6-6 to TRBJ1-4; D not resolved. The V gene lost 2 bases and the J gene lost 2 bases, with 9 bases spanning the gap. Germline V gene data show CDR1 as MNHNY and CDR2 as SVGAGI (reference sequence). There are 15 residues in the CDR3. The CDR3 spells CASSYPSSTNEKLFF. The CDR3 DNA reads as TGTGCCAGCAGTTACCCGAGTTCGACTAATGAAAAACTGTTTTTT.

The rearrangement uses TRBV5-1 and TRBJ2-7; 11 positions agree with TRBD2. Trimming at V came to 1 base and at J to 2 bases, leaving 5 bases not matched to a gene. Germline values: CDR1 SGHRS, CDR2 YFSETQ. The CDR3 is 16 residues long. The CDR3 spells CASSLTGTSGAYEQYF. DNA of the CDR3: TGCGCCAGCAGCTTGACCGGGACTAGCGGAGCCTACGAGCAGTACTTC.

J is TRBJ2-3 and V is TRBV7-2; perhaps TRBD2 as D (6 bases). The germline V and J ends were trimmed by 3 bases and 4 bases, with 11 bases remaining between them. Germline CDR1 is SGHTA and CDR2 is FQGNSA. CDR3 length equals 14 residues. The DNA of the CDR3 is TGTGCCAGCAGCTTCGAAGCGGGCCCAGATACGCAGTATTTT. Translating gives CASSFEAGPDTQYF.

This clone showed up just once. The rearrangement joins TRBV11-2 to TRBJ2-1, with TRBD1 matching 8 bases. The CDR3 contains 16 residues. J was trimmed by 2 bases and V by 4 bases; bases with no gene match: 7. Germline lookup yields CDR1 SGHAT and CDR2 FQNNGV. In nucleotides, the CDR3 is TGTGCCAGCAGCTCACAGGACAGGGTAGCCTACAATGAGCAGTTCTTC. As protein: CASSSQDRVAYNEQFF.

This chain links TRBV4-2 with TRBJ2-7; possibly TRBD1 for D (6 bases). The CDR3 loop spans 18 amino acids. Germline V lookup: CDR1 LGHNA, CDR2 YNFKEQ. V was shortened by 2 bases and J by 9 bases, with 29 bases between the two germline ends. For the CDR3, the DNA is TGTGCCAGCAGCCAATTTCGAGGGGATCCGGGACAAGGCCCCGCGCAGTACTTC. This codes for CASSQFRGDPGQGPAQYF.

In this sample, this clone turned up a few times. The V call is TRBV7-9, the J call TRBJ2-1; D uncertain. Germline V gene sequence: CDR1 SEHNR, CDR2 FQNEAQ (reference sequence). CDR3 length: 18 residues. Trimming left V 2 bases short and J 4 bases short, with 21 bases between. The CDR3 nucleotides are TGTGCCAGCAGCTTAACCGGGTCTCTTGAAGGTGCTTACAATGAGCAGTTCTTC. Its protein is CASSLTGSLEGAYNEQFF.

The rearrangement uses TRBV2 and TRBJ1-3, with 7 positions matching TRBD1. The junction had 2 bases not matched to a gene; V was cut back by 0 bases and J by 0 bases. Per germline, CDR1 SNHLY and CDR2 FYNNEI. The CDR3 length is 16 residues. The CDR3 sequence: CASSEAGTASGNTIYF. In nucleotides, the CDR3 is TGTGCCAGCAGTGAAGCCGGGACAGCCTCTGGAAACACCATATATTTT. Based on the CDR3 plus reference TRBV2 and TRBJ1-3, the full variable domain is EPEVTQTPSHQVTQMGQEVILRCVPISNHLYFYWYRQILGQKVEFLVSFYNNEISEKSEIFDDQFSVERPDGSNFTLKIRSTKLEDSAMYFCASSEAGTASGNTIYFGEGSWLTVV.

This clone came up a few times. The rearrangement uses TRBV6-6 and TRBJ2-7; 8 nucleotides match TRBD2. Trimming removed 2 bases from V and 2 bases from J; junction bases left unmatched: 5. The CDR3 is made up of 15 amino acids. Germline CDR1 and CDR2: MNHNY and SVGAGI (reference sequence). In nucleotides, the CDR3 is TGTGCCAGCAGTTACGCACCGGGAGGGACCTACGAGCAGTACTTC. It translates to CASSYAPGGTYEQYF.

This chain uses TRBV7-2 with TRBJ2-1, with D maybe TRBD2 (6 bases). The CDR3 sequence is 16 residues long. The ends were cut back, 0 bases at V and 7 bases at J, with 16 bases in the middle. The germline gives CDR1 SGHTA, CDR2 FQGNSA. The CDR3 DNA is TGTGCCAGCAGCTTAGCGCTAGCGTACCGGGGGAATGAGCAGTTCTTC. Translation: CASSLALAYRGNEQFF.

V usage is TRBV28 and J usage is TRBJ2-7, with TRBD1 identical over 7 bases. V lost 7 bases, J lost 3 bases, and 9 bases stayed unmatched. The CDR3 length is 14 residues. Per the germline V gene, CDR1 is MDHEN and CDR2 is SYDVKM. As DNA, the CDR3 is TGTGCCAGCACCCCAGGACAGGTCAACTACGAGCAGTACTTC. Translation gives CASTPGQVNYEQYF.

The chain employs TRBV19 and TRBJ1-4; D ambiguous. There are 14 residues in the CDR3. Trimming took 3 bases from V and 5 from J, leaving 10 bases between them. The germline CDR1 and CDR2 sequences are LNHDA and SQIVND (reference sequence). The DNA of the CDR3 is TGTGCCAGTAGTATCTCGGTCTTGAATGAAAAACTGTTTTTT. The encoded protein is CASSISVLNEKLFF.

J is TRBJ1-1 and V is TRBV6-5; 9 bases are shared with TRBD1. The CDR3 is 15 residues long. CDR1 is MNHEY and CDR2 is SVGAGI in the germline V gene. J gave up 1 base and V 6 bases, and 6 bases lay outside the gene matches. The DNA of the CDR3 is TGTGCCAGCAGCTTACCGGGACAGGGGAACACTGAAGCTTTCTTT. Translating it yields CASSLPGQGNTEAFF.